This T cell receptor beta chain was recovered during a study of blood T cell repertoires in COVID-19. Overall study context: The origin of the acute and convalescent COVID-19 samples was the United States, Italy and Spain. T cells, B-cell-depleted T cells, or PBMCs provided the cDNA or gDNA that served as material.

Authors' analysis steps: Reference gene primers were amplified, and this amplification served to estimate nucleated cell counts. Profiled with immunoSEQ multiplex PCR; TCRdb holds only in-frame clones, not every one. V, J and clone size were drawn from that table, and D and trimming were deduced from the DNA. The sample carries some 52,000 clones, roughly 88% recorded once. This CDR3 is built from 13 residues. Between the trimmed V and J ends, which lost 0 bases and 6 bases, there was a span of 9 bases. Germline V gene sequence: CDR1 SGDLS, CDR2 YYNGEE. The clonotype comes from a human donor in a cohort sampled during active COVID-19. This chain joins TRBV9 and TRBJ1-1; D gene ambiguous. The sequenced material came from peripheral blood. CDR3 coding DNA: TGTGCCAGCAGCGTAGGAGGGTTTTCTGAAGCTTTCTTT. Its protein is CASSVGGFSEAFF.